This TCR beta chain originates from a study of vaccination and CD4 T cells after COVID-19. About the research overall: Each post-COVID sample was drawn after diagnosis, and the median interval was approximately 96 days (range 35 to 161).

This clonotype has just a few counts. Its specificity is not known. This CDR3 region has 15 residues. Germline CDR1 reads MNHEY; CDR2 reads SVGAGI. Trimming pared 4 bases from V and 0 bases from J, leaving 12 bases between. Cultured CD4+ T cell DNA was sequenced using the Oncomine TCR Beta short-read assay. TCRdb fed the PCR reads into MiXCR, producing one record per CDR3 protein. The data hold 14,000 or so distinct CDR3 sequences, with around 21% observed a single time. General study points: Spike mono-reactive clones accounted for 304 of the 307 vaccine-specific clones found in convalescent patients.

Stated treatment: roughly 11-day PBMC culture with coronavirus spike peptide pools or control peptides (ViraFEST assay). The clonotype was recovered from a human donor with COVID-19. The sample taken for sequencing was cultured CD4+ T cells from blood. This rearrangement joins TRBV6-5 to TRBJ1-1; unclear D gene. CDR3 sequence (DNA): TGTGCCAGCAGTTTTGTACCTCTGGTGAACACTGAAGCTTTCTTT. It codes for CASSFVPLVNTEAFF.